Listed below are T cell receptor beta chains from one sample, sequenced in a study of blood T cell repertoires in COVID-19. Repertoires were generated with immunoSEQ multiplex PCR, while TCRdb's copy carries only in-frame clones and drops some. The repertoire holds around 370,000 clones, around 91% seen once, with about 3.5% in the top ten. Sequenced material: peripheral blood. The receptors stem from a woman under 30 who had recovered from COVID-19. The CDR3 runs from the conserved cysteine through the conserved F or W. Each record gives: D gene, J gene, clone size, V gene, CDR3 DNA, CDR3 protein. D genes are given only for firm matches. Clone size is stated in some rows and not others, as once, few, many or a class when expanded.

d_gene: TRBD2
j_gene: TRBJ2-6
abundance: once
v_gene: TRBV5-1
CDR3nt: TGCGCCAGCAGCTCGTCGTGGCTAGCGGGGGGACGTGGGGCCAACGTCCTGACTTTC
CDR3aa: CASSSSWLAGGRGANVLTF

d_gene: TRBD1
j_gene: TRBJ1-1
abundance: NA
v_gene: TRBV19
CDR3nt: TGTGCCAGTAGTCAACAGGGGGCTTGGGCTGAAGCTTTCTTT
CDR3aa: CASSQQGAWAEAFF

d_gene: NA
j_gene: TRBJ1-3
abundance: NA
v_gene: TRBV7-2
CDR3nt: TGTGCCAGCAGCTTAGGTCCAATTGGAAACACCATATATTTT
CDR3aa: CASSLGPIGNTIYF

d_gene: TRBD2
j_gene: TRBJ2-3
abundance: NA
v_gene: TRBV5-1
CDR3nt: TGCGCCAGCAGACCCCGGGACGGTGGACTAGCGGGCACAGATACGCAGTATTTT
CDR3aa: CASRPRDGGLAGTDTQYF

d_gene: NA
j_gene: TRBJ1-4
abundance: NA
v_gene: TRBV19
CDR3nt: TGTGCCAGTGTTGACAGATTAAGCGAAAAACTGTTTTTT
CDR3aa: CASVDRLSEKLFF

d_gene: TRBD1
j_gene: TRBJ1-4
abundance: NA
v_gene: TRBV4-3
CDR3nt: TGCGCCAGCAGCCAGGTCCATCTCCAGGGGGATGAAAAACTGTTTTTT
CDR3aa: CASSQVHLQGDEKLFF

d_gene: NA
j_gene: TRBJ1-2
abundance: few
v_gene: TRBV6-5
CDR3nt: TGTGCCAGCAGTTATGAGCGGAGCTGGAGCTATGGCTACACCTTC
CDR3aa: CASSYERSWSYGYTF

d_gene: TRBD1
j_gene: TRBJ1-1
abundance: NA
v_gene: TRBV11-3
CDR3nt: TGTGCCAGCAGCAAAAACAGGGGGGGGAACACTGAAGCTTTCTTT
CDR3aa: CASSKNRGGNTEAFF

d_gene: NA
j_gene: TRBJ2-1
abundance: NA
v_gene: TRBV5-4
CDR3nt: TGTGCCAGCAGCTTGGGAAACCCGGGGGACTCCTACAATGAGCAGTTCTTC
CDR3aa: CASSLGNPGDSYNEQFF

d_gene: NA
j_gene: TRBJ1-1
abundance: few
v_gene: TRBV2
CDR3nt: TGTGCCAGCAACACAGGGCTGAACACTGAAGCTTTCTTT
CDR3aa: CASNTGLNTEAFF

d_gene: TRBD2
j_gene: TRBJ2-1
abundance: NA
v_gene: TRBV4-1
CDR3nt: TGCGCCAGCAGCCCAGGCACGTGGACTAGCGGGAGCCATGAGCAGTTCTTC
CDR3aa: CASSPGTWTSGSHEQFF

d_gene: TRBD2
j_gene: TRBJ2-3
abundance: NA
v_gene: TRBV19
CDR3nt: TGTGCCAGTAGTATCTCTAGCGGGGGGAGCACAGATACGCAGTATTTT
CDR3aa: CASSISSGGSTDTQYF

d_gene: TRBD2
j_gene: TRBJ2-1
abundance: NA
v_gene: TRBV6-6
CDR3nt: TGTGCCAGCAGGCTCCGTAGCGGGAGTGAGCAGTTCTTC
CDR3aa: CASRLRSGSEQFF

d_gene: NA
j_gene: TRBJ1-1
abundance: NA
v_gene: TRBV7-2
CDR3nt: TGTGCCAGCAGTGTACAGGGCGGAGACACTGAAGCTTTCTTT
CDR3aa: CASSVQGGDTEAFF

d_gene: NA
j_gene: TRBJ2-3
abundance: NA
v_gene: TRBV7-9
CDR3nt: TGTGCCAGCAATGGGCAGGGCACAGATACGCAGTATTTT
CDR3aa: CASNGQGTDTQYF

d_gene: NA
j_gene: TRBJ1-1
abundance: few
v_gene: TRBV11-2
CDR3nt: TGTGCCAGCAGCCCAATTGGGAGGGTTGAAGCTTTCTTT
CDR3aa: CASSPIGRVEAFF

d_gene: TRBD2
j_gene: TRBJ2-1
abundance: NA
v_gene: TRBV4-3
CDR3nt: TGCGCCAGCAGCCAAGAGTTAGCGGGGGAATACAATGAGCAGTTCTTC
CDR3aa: CASSQELAGEYNEQFF

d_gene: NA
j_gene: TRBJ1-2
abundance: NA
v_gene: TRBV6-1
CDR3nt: TGTGCCAGCAGTGAACCGGCTTCAGGGGCGGATTCGGGCTACACCTTC
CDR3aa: CASSEPASGADSGYTF

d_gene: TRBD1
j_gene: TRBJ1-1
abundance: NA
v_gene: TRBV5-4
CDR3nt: TGTGCCAGCAGCTGGGAGGACAGGGAGGGGAACACTGAAGCTTTCTTT
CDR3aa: CASSWEDREGNTEAFF

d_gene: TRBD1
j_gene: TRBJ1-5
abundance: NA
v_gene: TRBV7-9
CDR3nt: TGTGCCAGCAGCTTATCCGGGACAGGGTTTAGCAATCAGCCCCAGCATTTT
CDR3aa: CASSLSGTGFSNQPQHF

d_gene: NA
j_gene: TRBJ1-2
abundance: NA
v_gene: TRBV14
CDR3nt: TGTGCCAGCAGCCAAGATAGGGGCATAACAAACTATGGCTACACCTTC
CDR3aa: CASSQDRGITNYGYTF

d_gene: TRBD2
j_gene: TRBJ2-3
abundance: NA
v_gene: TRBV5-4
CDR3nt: TGTGCCAGCAGCCCGACTAGCGGGAGGTCGGCAGATACGCAGTATTTT
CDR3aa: CASSPTSGRSADTQYF

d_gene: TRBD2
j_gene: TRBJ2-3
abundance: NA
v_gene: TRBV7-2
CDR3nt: TGTGCCAGCAGCACCCGACTAGCGGGAGCGGGAGATACGCAGTATTTT
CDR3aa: CASSTRLAGAGDTQYF

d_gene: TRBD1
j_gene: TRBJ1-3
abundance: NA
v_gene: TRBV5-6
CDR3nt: TGTGCCAGCAGCTTGAGGGGGCACTCTGGAAACACCATATATTTT
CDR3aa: CASSLRGHSGNTIYF

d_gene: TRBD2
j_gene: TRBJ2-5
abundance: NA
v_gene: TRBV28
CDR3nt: TGTGCCAGCAGGGCGGCGGGAGGGCAAGAGACCCAGTACTTC
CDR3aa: CASRAAGGQETQYF

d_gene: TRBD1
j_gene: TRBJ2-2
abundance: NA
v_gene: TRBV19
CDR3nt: TGTGCCAGTAGTAACCCGGGACAGAAAACCGGGGAGCTGTTTTTT
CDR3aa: CASSNPGQKTGELFF

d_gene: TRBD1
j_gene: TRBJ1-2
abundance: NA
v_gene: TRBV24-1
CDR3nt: TGTGCCACCAGTGATATAGAGGGGGCGGACTATGGCTACACCTTC
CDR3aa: CATSDIEGADYGYTF

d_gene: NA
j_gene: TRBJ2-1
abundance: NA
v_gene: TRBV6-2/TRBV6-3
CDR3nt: TGTGCCAGCAGTTGGCGGGACTGGGCCGAGGAGGCTCGGGAGCAGTTCTTC
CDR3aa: CASSWRDWAEEAREQFF

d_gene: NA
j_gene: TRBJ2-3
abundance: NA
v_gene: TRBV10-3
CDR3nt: TGTGCCATCTTAGAACGCGAGGCAGATACGCAGTATTTT
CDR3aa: CAILEREADTQYF

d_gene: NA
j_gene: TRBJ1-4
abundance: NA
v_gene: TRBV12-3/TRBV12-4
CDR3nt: TGTGCCAGCAGCTACAATGAAAAACTGTTTTTT
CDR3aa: CASSYNEKLFF

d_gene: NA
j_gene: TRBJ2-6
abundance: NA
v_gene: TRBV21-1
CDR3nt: NA
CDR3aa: CASSKVGQGSGANVLTF

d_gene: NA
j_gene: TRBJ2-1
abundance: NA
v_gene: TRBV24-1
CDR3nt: TGTGCCACCAGTGATAATAGCTATGAGCAGTTCTTC
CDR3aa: CATSDNSYEQFF

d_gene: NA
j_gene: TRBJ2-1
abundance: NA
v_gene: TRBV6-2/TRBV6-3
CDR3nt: TGTGCCAGCAGTTACTTCCTAGCCATTTTTGATGAGCAGTTCTTC
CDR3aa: CASSYFLAIFDEQFF

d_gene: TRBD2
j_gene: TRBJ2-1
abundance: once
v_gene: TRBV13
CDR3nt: TGTGCCAGCAGCGCAATGGCTAGCGGGAGGGATGAGCAGTTCTTC
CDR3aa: CASSAMASGRDEQFF

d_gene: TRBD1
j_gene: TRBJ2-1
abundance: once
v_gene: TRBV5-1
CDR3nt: TGCGCCAGCAGCCAACCGGGACAGGGCCCCAATGAGCAGTTCTTC
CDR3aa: CASSQPGQGPNEQFF

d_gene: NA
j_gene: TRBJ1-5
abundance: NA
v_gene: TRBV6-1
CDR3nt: TGTGCCAGCAGTGCGACCTCTAGGGGGGGGGCGAATCAGCCCCAGCATTTT
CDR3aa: CASSATSRGGANQPQHF

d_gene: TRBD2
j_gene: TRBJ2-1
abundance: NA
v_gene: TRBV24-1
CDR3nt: TGTGCCACCAGTGATGGGGGACTAGCGGGACTTTACAATGAGCAGTTCTTC
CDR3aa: CATSDGGLAGLYNEQFF

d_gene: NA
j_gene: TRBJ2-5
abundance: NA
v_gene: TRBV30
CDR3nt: TGTGCCTGGAGTGACTTCTGGAGGGCGGGGAAAGGGGAGACCCAGTACTTC
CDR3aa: CAWSDFWRAGKGETQYF

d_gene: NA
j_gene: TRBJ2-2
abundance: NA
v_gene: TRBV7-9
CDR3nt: TGTGCCAGCAGCGTAGCGGGACAGGGGAACACCGGGGAGCTGTTTTTT
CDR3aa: CASSVAGQGNTGELFF

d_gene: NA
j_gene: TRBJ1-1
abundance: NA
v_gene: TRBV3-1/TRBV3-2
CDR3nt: TGTGCCAGCAGCCCAGAGACCCGGGGGGGGACTGAAGCTTTCTTT
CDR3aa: CASSPETRGGTEAFF

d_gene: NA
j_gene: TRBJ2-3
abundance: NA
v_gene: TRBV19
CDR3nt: TGTGCCAGTAGTATAGCAGCGGACCGCACAGATACGCAGTATTTT
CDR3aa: CASSIAADRTDTQYF

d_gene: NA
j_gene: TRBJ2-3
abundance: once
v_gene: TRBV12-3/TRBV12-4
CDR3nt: TGTGCCAGCAGTTTGCAGGGCACAGATACGCAGTATTTT
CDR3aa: CASSLQGTDTQYF

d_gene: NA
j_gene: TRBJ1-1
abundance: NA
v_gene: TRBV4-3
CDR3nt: TGCGCCAGCAGCCAAGAATACAGGGTGCACACTGAAGCTTTCTTT
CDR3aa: CASSQEYRVHTEAFF

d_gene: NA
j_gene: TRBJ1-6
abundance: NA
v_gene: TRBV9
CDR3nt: TGTGCCAGCAGCGCTAACTTACGGAATTCACCCCTCCACTTT
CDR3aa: CASSANLRNSPLHF

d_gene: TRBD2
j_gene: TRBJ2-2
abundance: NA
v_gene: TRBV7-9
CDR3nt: TGTGCCAGCAGCCCTAGCGGGAACGCCGGGGAGCTGTTTTTT
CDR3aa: CASSPSGNAGELFF

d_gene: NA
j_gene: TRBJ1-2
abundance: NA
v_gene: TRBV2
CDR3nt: TGTGCCAGCAGTGAAACATCAGGGGTTTATGGCTACACCTTC
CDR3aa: CASSETSGVYGYTF

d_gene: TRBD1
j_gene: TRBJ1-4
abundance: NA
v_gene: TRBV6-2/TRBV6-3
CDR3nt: TGTGCCAGCAGTTACTCCGGGACAGGCACCTTCGGAAAACTGTTTTTT
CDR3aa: CASSYSGTGTFGKLFF

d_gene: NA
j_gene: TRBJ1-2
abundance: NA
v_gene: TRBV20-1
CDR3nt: TGCAGCGCTACCAGGGCGGGGGGCTACACCTTC
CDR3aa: CSATRAGGYTF

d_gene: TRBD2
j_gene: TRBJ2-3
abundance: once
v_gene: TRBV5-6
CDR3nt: TGTGCCAGCAGCTCCCTAGCGGTCGGGAGCGGTTTGAGGGATACGCAGTATTTT
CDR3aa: CASSSLAVGSGLRDTQYF

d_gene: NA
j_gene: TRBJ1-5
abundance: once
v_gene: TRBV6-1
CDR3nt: TGTGCCAGCAGTGAAACCCCTCGGAAGGAGCAGCCCCAGCATTTT
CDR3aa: CASSETPRKEQPQHF

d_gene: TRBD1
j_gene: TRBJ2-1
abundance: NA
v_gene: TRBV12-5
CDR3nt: TGTGCTAGTGCCATCAAAACCGGACAGGGCGCCTACAATGAGCAGTTCTTC
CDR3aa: CASAIKTGQGAYNEQFF

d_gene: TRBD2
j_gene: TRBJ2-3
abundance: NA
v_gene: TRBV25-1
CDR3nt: TGTGCCAGCAGTGAATTGTGGGATAGCGGGGTTGATACGCAGTATTTT
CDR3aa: CASSELWDSGVDTQYF

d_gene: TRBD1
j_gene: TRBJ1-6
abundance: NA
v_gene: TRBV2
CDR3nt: TGTGCCAGCAGGGGGACAGGGACCACTAATTCACCCCTCCACTTT
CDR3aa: CASRGTGTTNSPLHF

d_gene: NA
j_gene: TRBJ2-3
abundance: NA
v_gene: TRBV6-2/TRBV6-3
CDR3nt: TGTGCCAGCAGTTACTCCAGAATGAGGGCCACAGATACGCAGTATTTT
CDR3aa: CASSYSRMRATDTQYF